The 9 T cell receptor beta chains below were found in one sample sequenced in a study of T cell responses to AZD1222 COVID-19 vaccine. Assay: immunoSEQ multiplex PCR; the TCRdb copy retains only in-frame clones and omits some. The sample lists about 140,000 clones, 80% to 95% occurring once. The source was peripheral blood, collected 28 days after the second AZD1222 dose. These receptors originate from an adult who received the AZD1222 COVID-19 vaccine.

This rearrangement joins TRBV5-4 to TRBJ1-2, with 11 bases that match TRBD1. The CDR3 is 17 amino acids. V trimming: 1 base; J trimming: 7 bases; junction bases outside the gene matches: 12. Germline-derived CDR1 and CDR2 are SGHNT and YYREEE (reference sequence). CDR3: CASSLPISGTGGLGYTF. The CDR3 nucleotides are TGTGCCAGCAGCTTGCCAATATCCGGGACAGGGGGACTTGGCTACACCTTC.

This rearrangement joins TRBV6-5 to TRBJ2-2, with 10 nucleotides matching TRBD1. The J segment lost 5 bases and the V segment lost 5 bases, leaving 2 bases of the junction unmatched. This CDR3 is 14 amino acids long. CDR1 is MNHEY and CDR2 is SVGAGI in the germline V gene. The CDR3, as DNA: TGTGCCAGCAGTCGACAGGGGGCGACCGGGGAGCTGTTTTTT. Its translation is CASSRQGATGELFF.

Here the CDR3 reads CASHSPRTEALYGYTF. For the CDR3, the DNA is TGTGCCAGTCATAGCCCTAGGACAGAGGCTCTCTATGGCTACACCTTC. The V call is TRBV19, the J call TRBJ1-2, with D perhaps matching TRBD1 (6 bases). V dropped 8 bases and J dropped 4 bases, with 23 bases sitting between them. This CDR3 is built from 16 residues. Germline lookup yields CDR1 LNHDA and CDR2 SQIVND (reference sequence).

This chain uses TRBV27 with TRBJ1-1; tentatively, D is TRBD1 (5 bases). The CDR3 is 14 amino acids. The V end was cut by 3 bases, the J end by 7 bases, with 15 bases between. Germline V gene sequence: CDR1 MNHEY, CDR2 SMNVEV (reference sequence). CDR3 protein: CASSFWAGRDEAFF. DNA for the CDR3: TGTGCCAGCAGTTTTTGGGCAGGGAGGGATGAAGCTTTCTTT.

In nucleotides, the CDR3 is TGTGCCAGCAGTTACAACCCACTCGCCCAGCGGGTTAGCACAGATACGCAGTATTTT. It yields the protein CASSYNPLAQRVSTDTQYF. The V call is TRBV6-2 or TRBV6-3, the J call TRBJ2-3; the D gene is possibly TRBD2 (6 bases). This CDR3 spans 19 amino acids. Germline CDR1 and CDR2: MNHEY and SVGEGT. Trimming removed 2 bases at V and 0 bases at J, with 21 bases between.

This clone showed up many times. The CDR3 nucleotides are TGTGCCAGCAGTGAGGGGGGAACCGGGGAGCTGTTTTTT. Its protein product is CASSEGGTGELFF. The genes are TRBV25-1 and TRBJ2-2; perhaps TRBD2 as D (6 bases). This CDR3 is built from 13 residues. The germline V gene has CDR1 MGHDK and CDR2 SYGVNS. V lost 3 bases and J lost 5, with 7 bases in between.

The chain carries TRBV2 and TRBJ2-5; the match to TRBD2 covers 10 bases. From germline, CDR1 is SNHLY and CDR2 FYNNEI. This CDR3 has 15 residues. Germline trimming cut 7 bases from V and 4 bases from J; bases unmatched to any gene: 9. CDR3 nucleotides: TGTGCCAGCATGGGACTAGCGCCCAGCAGAGAGACCCAGTACTTC. This sequence encodes CASMGLAPSRETQYF.

This chain uses TRBV14 with TRBJ1-3, with unresolved D. Germline V gene sequence: CDR1 SGHDN, CDR2 FVKESK. The CDR3 has 14 amino acids. V lost 4 bases to trimming and J lost 4 bases, with 11 bases between them. The CDR3 nucleotides are TGTGCCAGCAGCCCTGTGGGCTTCGGAAACACCATATATTTT. Its protein is CASSPVGFGNTIYF.

The table lists this clone with a count of one. The rearrangement links TRBV28 to TRBJ1-2; D perhaps matches TRBD1 (5 bases). Looked up from germline, CDR1 is MDHEN and CDR2 is SYDVKM. Trimming left V 1 base short and J 6 bases short, with 15 bases between. CDR3 size: 15 residues. This CDR3 is CASSLLFGAGHGYTF. CDR3 nucleotide sequence: TGTGCCAGCAGTTTATTATTTGGGGCGGGGCATGGCTACACCTTC.